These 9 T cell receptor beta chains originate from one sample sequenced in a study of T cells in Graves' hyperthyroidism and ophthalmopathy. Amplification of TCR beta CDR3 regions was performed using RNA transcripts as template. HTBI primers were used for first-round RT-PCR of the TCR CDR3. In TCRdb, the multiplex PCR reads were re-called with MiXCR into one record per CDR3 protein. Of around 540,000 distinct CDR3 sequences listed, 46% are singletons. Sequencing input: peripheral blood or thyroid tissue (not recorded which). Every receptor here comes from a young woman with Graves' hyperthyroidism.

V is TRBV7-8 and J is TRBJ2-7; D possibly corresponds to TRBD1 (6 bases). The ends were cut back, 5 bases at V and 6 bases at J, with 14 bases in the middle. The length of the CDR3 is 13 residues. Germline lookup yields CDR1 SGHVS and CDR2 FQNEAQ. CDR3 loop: CASSATGSREQYF. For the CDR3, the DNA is TGTGCCAGCAGCGCAACAGGGTCGCGCGAGCAGTACTTC.

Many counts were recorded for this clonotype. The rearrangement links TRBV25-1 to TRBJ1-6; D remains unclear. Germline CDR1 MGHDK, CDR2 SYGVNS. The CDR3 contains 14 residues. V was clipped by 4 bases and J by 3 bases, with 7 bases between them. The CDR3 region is CASSGVFYNSPLHF. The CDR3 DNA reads TGTGCCAGCAGTGGAGTATTCTATAATTCACCCCTCCACTTT.

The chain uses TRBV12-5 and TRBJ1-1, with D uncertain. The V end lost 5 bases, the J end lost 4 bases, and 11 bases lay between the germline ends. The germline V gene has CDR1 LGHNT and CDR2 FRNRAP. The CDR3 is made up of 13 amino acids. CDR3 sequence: CASGPPGSTEAFF. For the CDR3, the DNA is TGTGCTAGTGGTCCGCCAGGTTCCACTGAAGCTTTCTTT.

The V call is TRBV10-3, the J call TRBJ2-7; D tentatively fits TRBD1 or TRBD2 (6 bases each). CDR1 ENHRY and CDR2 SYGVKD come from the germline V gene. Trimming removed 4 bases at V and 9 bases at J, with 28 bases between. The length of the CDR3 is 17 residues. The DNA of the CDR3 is TGTGCCATCAGTGGGATCCCGGGGGCAGGGGCGCCATTCGGGCAGTACTTC. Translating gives CAISGIPGAGAPFGQYF.

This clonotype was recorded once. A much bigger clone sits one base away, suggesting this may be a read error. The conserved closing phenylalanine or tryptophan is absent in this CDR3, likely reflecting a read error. In DNA form, the CDR3 reads TGCAGCGTTGCGGGAGGACGATACGCGGAGCAGTACCTC. Its translation: CSVAGGRYAEQYL. The gene calls are TRBV29-1 and TRBJ2-7; the match to TRBD2 covers 7 bases. CDR1 is SQVTM, CDR2 ANQGSEA, per germline. The CDR3 contains 13 residues. V shed 4 bases and J 7 bases; nucleotides not matched to a gene: 10.

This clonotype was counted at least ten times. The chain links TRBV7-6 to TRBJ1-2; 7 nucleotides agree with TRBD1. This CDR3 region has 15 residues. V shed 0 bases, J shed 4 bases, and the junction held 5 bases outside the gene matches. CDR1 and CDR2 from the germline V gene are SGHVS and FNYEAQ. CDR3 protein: CASSLALAGGYGYTF. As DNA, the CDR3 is TGTGCCAGCAGCTTAGCGTTGGCAGGGGGCTATGGCTACACCTTC. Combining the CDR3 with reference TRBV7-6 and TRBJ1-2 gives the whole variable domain GAGVSQSPRYKVTKRGQDVALRCDPISGHVSLYWYRQALGQGPEFLTYFNYEAQQDKSGLPNDRFSAERPEGSISTLTIQRTEQRDSAMYRCASSLALAGGYGYTFGSGTRLTVV.

The CDR3 nucleotides are TGTGCCATCAGCCAGGGACTAGCGGTCTACGAGCAGTACTTC. This translates into CAISQGLAVYEQYF. The V call is TRBV10-3, the J call TRBJ2-7; 11 positions agree with TRBD2. Germline CDR1 and CDR2: ENHRY and SYGVKD. The CDR3 totals 14 residues. J gave up 3 bases and V 6 bases, and 4 bases lay outside the gene matches.

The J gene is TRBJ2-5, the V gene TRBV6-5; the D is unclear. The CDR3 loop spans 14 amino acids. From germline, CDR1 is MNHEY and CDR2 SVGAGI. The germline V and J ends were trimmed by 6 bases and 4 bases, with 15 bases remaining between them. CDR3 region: CASRTGFRPETQYF. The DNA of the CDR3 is TGTGCCAGCAGGACCGGTTTTCGGCCAGAGACCCAGTACTTC.

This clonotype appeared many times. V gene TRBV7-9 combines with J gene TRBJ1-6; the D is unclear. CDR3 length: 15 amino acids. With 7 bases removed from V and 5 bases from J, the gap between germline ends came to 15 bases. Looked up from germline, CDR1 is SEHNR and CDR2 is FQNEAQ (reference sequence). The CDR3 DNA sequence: TGTGCCAGCACCCAAGCAGGACGTAATAATTCACCCCTCCACTTT. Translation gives CASTQAGRNNSPLHF.